Below are 28 T cell receptor beta chains sequenced from a single sample in a study of shared clonotypes between healthy human individuals. Measured with immunoSEQ multiplex PCR; TCRdb has only the in-frame clones, and not every one. The data hold 2 million to 3 million clones, with 93% observed a single time. The sample taken for sequencing was naive CD4+ T cells from PBMCs. Noted subset: CD45RA+ positively selected. All receptors come from a young man in good health. Some clones in this sample may be carry-over from other donors' samples.

V and J are TRBV29-1 and TRBJ1-4; 7 bases agree with TRBD1. The CDR3 extends over 14 amino acids. Looked up from germline, CDR1 is SQVTM and CDR2 is ANQGSEA. With 3 bases clipped from V and 8 bases from J, the junction kept 9 bases outside the gene matches. In DNA form, the CDR3 reads TGCAGCGTTGAGGTGGGACAGCTCGGGGAAAAACTGTTTTTT. Translating gives CSVEVGQLGEKLFF.

Concerning this clone itself: This specimen includes other DNA sequences encoding the same CDR3. The gene calls are TRBV5-1 and TRBJ2-5, with D maybe TRBD1 (5 bases). The CDR3 is made up of 13 amino acids. The V gene's germline CDR1 is SGHRS and CDR2 YFSETQ. The V end was cut by 4 bases, the J end by 4 bases, with 11 bases between. The CDR3, as DNA: TGCGCCAGCAGCGAAGGGGCAGGAGAGACCCAGTACTTC. This sequence encodes CASSEGAGETQYF.

The chain has TRBV30 and TRBJ2-3; 10 nucleotides agree with TRBD2. Losses at the gene ends were 5 bases for V and 2 bases for J; bases not matched to a gene: 10. Germline assignment: CDR1 GTSNPN and CDR2 SVGIG (reference sequence). CDR3 length: 16 residues. Written as DNA, the CDR3 is TGTGCCTGGGATAAACGACTAGCGGGTTACACAGATACGCAGTATTTT. This translates into CAWDKRLAGYTDTQYF.

The chain employs TRBV7-8 and TRBJ1-1; maybe TRBD1 (6 bases). CDR3 size: 13 residues. Germline V CDR1 and CDR2: SGHVS, FQNEAQ. V lost 8 bases, J lost 4 bases, and 14 bases lay in between. CDR3 nucleotides: TGTGCCAGCCGCCGAAACAGGGTCACTGAAGCTTTCTTT. This sequence encodes CASRRNRVTEAFF.

The chain joins TRBV18 to TRBJ2-5; D remains unclear. The end of the DNA is better explained by TRBJ2-7, so the J call may be wrong. Germline V CDR1 and CDR2: KGHSH, LQKENI. The CDR3 has 11 residues. In DNA form, the CDR3 reads TGTGCCAGCTCTCCGGCCTACGAGCAGTACTTC. It encodes CASSPAYEQYF.

This chain links TRBV7-9 with TRBJ2-1, with 8 bases that match TRBD2. J gave up 2 bases and V 1 base, and 10 bases lay outside the gene matches. This CDR3 comprises 18 residues. Germline V gives CDR1 SEHNR, CDR2 FQNEAQ (reference sequence). CDR3 nucleotide sequence: TGTGCCAGCAGCTTAGGACAGAAAACGGGACTAGCCTACAATGAGCAGTTCTTC. Amino acids: CASSLGQKTGLAYNEQFF.

The J gene is TRBJ2-2, the V gene TRBV18; D is ambiguous. The V end was cut by 6 bases, the J end by 3 bases, with 17 bases between. Germline V gives CDR1 KGHSH, CDR2 LQKENI. This CDR3 has 16 amino acids. CDR3 in amino acids: CASSVDMGSDTGELFF. In DNA, the CDR3 is TGTGCCAGCTCGGTCGACATGGGGTCGGACACCGGGGAGCTGTTTTTT.

This chain uses TRBV14 with TRBJ2-1; the D gene is possibly TRBD2 (5 bases). Germline CDR1 and CDR2: SGHDN and FVKESK. Trimming took off 0 bases at V and 7 bases at J, with 19 bases between the two ends. The CDR3 loop spans 17 amino acids. Here the CDR3 DNA reads TGTGCCAGCAGCCAAGATCCTGACTACCCCCCGAGGAATGAGCAGTTCTTC. Protein product: CASSQDPDYPPRNEQFF.

The V and J genes are TRBV2 and TRBJ1-2; 12 positions match TRBD1. The CDR3 runs to 14 residues. The V segment lost 8 bases and the J segment 7 bases; nucleotides outside the gene matches: 8. CDR1 is SNHLY and CDR2 is FYNNEI in the germline V gene. CDR3 bases: TGTGCCAGCCGGGGGGACAGGGGGCCGCTTGGCTACACCTTC. Residues: CASRGDRGPLGYTF.

In DNA form, the CDR3 reads TGCGCCAGCAGCCAAGTCCAGGGGGAAAAGCAGTACTTC. Its protein is CASSQVQGEKQYF. The chain is built from TRBV4-1 and TRBJ2-7; 7 bases are a match to TRBD1. Trimming at V came to 1 base and at J to 8 bases, leaving 5 bases not matched to a gene. Germline-derived CDR1 and CDR2 are MGHRA and YSYEKL. The CDR3 extends over 13 amino acids.

V is TRBV2 and J is TRBJ1-1; D gene unclear. Germline assignment: CDR1 SNHLY and CDR2 FYNNEI. CDR3 length equals 14 residues. Trimming shortened V by 10 bases and J by 7 bases, and 22 bases separated the two germline ends. The CDR3 region is CANARRASKVEAFF. The DNA of the CDR3 is TGTGCCAACGCCCGACGGGCAAGTAAGGTTGAAGCTTTCTTT.

The chain is built from TRBV4-1 and TRBJ2-1, with D unresolved. This CDR3 comprises 14 residues. The germline V gene has CDR1 MGHRA and CDR2 YSYEKL. Trimming removed 2 bases at V and 4 bases at J, with 9 bases between. Here the CDR3 reads CASSQRTEYNEQFF. The CDR3, as DNA: TGCGCCAGCAGCCAAAGGACGGAATACAATGAGCAGTTCTTC.

The chain uses TRBV28 and TRBJ2-5; possible D gene TRBD2, 6 bases. V lost 5 bases to trimming and J lost 9 bases, with 16 bases between them. Per the germline V gene, CDR1 is MDHEN and CDR2 is SYDVKM. CDR3 size: 13 residues. This CDR3 reads CASSRPPTGAQYF. The CDR3 DNA sequence: TGTGCCAGCAGTCGCCCCCCCACGGGGGCCCAGTACTTC.

The rearrangement joins TRBV6-5 to TRBJ1-2; perhaps TRBD1 as D (6 bases). The V end was cut by 2 bases, the J end by 5 bases, with 18 bases between. The CDR3 totals 16 residues. Per the germline V gene, CDR1 is MNHEY and CDR2 is SVGAGI. CDR3 sequence reads: CASSYEGEDPLYGYTF. In DNA, the CDR3 is TGTGCCAGCAGTTACGAGGGGGAGGACCCCCTATATGGCTACACCTTC.

V and J are TRBV5-1 and TRBJ1-5; 9 bases are a match to TRBD1. The germline V gene encodes CDR1 SGHRS and CDR2 YFSETQ. The V gene end was trimmed by 4 bases and the J gene end by 7 bases; junction bases not matched to a gene: 12. The CDR3 loop spans 16 amino acids. CDR3 amino acids: CASSPQGQGLGQPQHF. DNA for the CDR3: TGCGCCAGCAGCCCCCAGGGACAGGGATTAGGGCAGCCCCAGCATTTT. The entire variable domain, with the rest obtained from reference TRBV5-1 and TRBJ1-5, is as follows: KAGVTQTPRYLIKTRGQQVTLSCSPISGHRSVSWYQQTPGQGLQFLFEYFSETQRNKGNFPGRFSGRQFSNSRSEMNVSTLELGDSALYLCASSPQGQGLGQPQHFGDGTRLSIL.

V and J are TRBV5-1 and TRBJ2-7, with 7 bases identical to TRBD2. Germline loops: CDR1 SGHRS, CDR2 YFSETQ. V shed 4 bases and J 9 bases; nucleotides not matched to a gene: 16. CDR3 length: 15 residues. CDR3 protein: CASSGTLRENERQYF. In nucleotides, the CDR3 is TGCGCCAGCAGCGGGACGTTGCGGGAGAACGAGAGGCAGTACTTC.

The V call is TRBV5-1, the J call TRBJ2-1; D could derive from TRBD1 or TRBD2 (5 bases each). Germline V gene sequence: CDR1 SGHRS, CDR2 YFSETQ. The CDR3 has 16 residues. V gave up 4 bases and J gave up 0 bases, with 14 bases separating them. The DNA for the CDR3 is TGCGCCAGCAGCCCCAACCCTGGGGGCTCCTACAATGAGCAGTTCTTC. Translated, it gives CASSPNPGGSYNEQFF.

The CDR3 here is CASSLLAGDRYEQYF. CDR3 DNA sequence: TGCGCCAGCAGCTTACTAGCGGGAGATCGATACGAGCAGTACTTC. V and J are TRBV5-1 and TRBJ2-7; TRBD2 matches at 11 bases. The germline CDR1 and CDR2 sequences are SGHRS and YFSETQ. Trimming took 2 bases from V and 4 from J; bases not matched to a gene: 5. The CDR3 is made up of 15 amino acids.

The chain combines TRBV7-2 with TRBJ2-3; no definite D call. The CDR3 totals 13 residues. V was trimmed by 1 base and J by 4 bases, leaving 6 bases between them. Per the germline V gene, CDR1 is SGHTA and CDR2 is FQGNSA. CDR3 in amino acids: CASSLEIADTQYF. CDR3 coding DNA: TGTGCCAGCAGCTTAGAAATCGCAGATACGCAGTATTTT. Supplemented by reference TRBV7-2 and TRBJ2-3, the full variable domain reads GAGVSQSPSNKVTEKGKDVELRCDPISGHTALYWYRQSLGQGLEFLIYFQGNSAPDKSGLPSDRFSAERTGGSVSTLTIQRTQQEDSAVYLCASSLEIADTQYFGPGTRLTVL.

This chain links TRBV6-5 with TRBJ2-4; D is ambiguous. The ends were cut back, 5 bases at V and 0 bases at J, with 11 bases in the middle. The length of the CDR3 is 15 residues. In germline, CDR1 is MNHEY, CDR2 SVGAGI. CDR3 DNA: TGTGCCAGCAGTCCCCGCGCATTAGCCAAAAACATTCAGTACTTC. As protein: CASSPRALAKNIQYF.

The chain combines TRBV21-1 with TRBJ2-2; the table's D call, TRBD2, was not checked against the DNA. TRBV21-1 has pseudogene status. This CDR3 has 17 amino acids. CDR3 bases: TGTGCCAGCAGCGCTATACTTGGGACTAAGAACACCGGGGAGCTGTTTTTT. It translates to CASSAILGTKNTGELFF.

This chain joins TRBV28 and TRBJ2-2, with a possible D match to TRBD2 (6 bases). The V gene's germline CDR1 is MDHEN and CDR2 SYDVKM. This CDR3 region has 15 residues. Trimming took 3 bases from V and 7 from J, leaving 15 bases between them. The CDR3 DNA reads as TGTGCCAGCAGTTTCCGGACTACTTCGCGCGGGGAGCTGTTTTTT. It translates to CASSFRTTSRGELFF.

The rearrangement links TRBV28 to TRBJ2-7, with 7 bases lining up with TRBD1. This CDR3 region has 15 residues. Trimming at V came to 5 bases and at J to 4 bases, leaving 11 bases not matched to a gene. Germline V CDR1 and CDR2: MDHEN, SYDVKM. The CDR3 DNA follows: TGTGCCAGCAGTGCTGCCCGGGACAGACTTTACGAGCAGTACTTC. It codes for CASSAARDRLYEQYF.

The chain links TRBV7-2 to TRBJ1-4; D is ambiguous. Germline V gives CDR1 SGHTA, CDR2 FQGNSA. CDR3 length: 17 residues. V was pared by 3 bases and J by 5 bases, with 19 bases between. The CDR3 spells CASSFASLRGPNEKLFF. In DNA form, the CDR3 reads TGTGCCAGCAGCTTCGCATCCTTAAGAGGACCAAATGAAAAACTGTTTTTT.

V usage is TRBV6-5 and J usage is TRBJ1-5; 7 positions agree with TRBD1. CDR3 length equals 15 residues. V lost 7 bases to trimming and J lost 7 bases; unmatched junction nucleotides: 13. From germline, CDR1 is MNHEY and CDR2 SVGAGI. CDR3 region: CASTRRQGWGQPQHF. CDR3 in DNA: TGTGCCAGCACTCGAAGACAGGGATGGGGACAGCCCCAGCATTTT.

The V call is TRBV28, the J call TRBJ2-7, with D perhaps TRBD1 (5 bases). The germline gives CDR1 MDHEN, CDR2 SYDVKM. The CDR3 runs 13 residues. Trimming left V 8 bases short and J 4 bases short, with 15 bases between. The CDR3 nucleotides are TGTGCCAGCGGTGTGACAGATAATTACGAGCAGTACTTC. Translation gives CASGVTDNYEQYF.

As concerns this clone: The sample carries other DNA sequences with the same CDR3. The V and J genes are TRBV7-9 and TRBJ2-7; a weak D match, TRBD2 (5 bases). The CDR3 is 13 amino acids. Germline CDR1 is SEHNR and CDR2 is FQNEAQ (reference sequence). The V end lost 5 bases, the J end lost 4 bases, and 12 bases lay between the germline ends. This CDR3 reads CASSQSGSYEQYF. In DNA, the CDR3 is TGTGCCAGCAGCCAGAGCGGTAGTTACGAGCAGTACTTC.

The chain uses TRBV29-1 and TRBJ2-3, with 7 nucleotides matching TRBD1. V dropped 6 bases and J dropped 2; count of bases not matched to a gene: 11. This CDR3 region has 15 residues. CDR1 is SQVTM and CDR2 is ANQGSEA in the germline V gene. The CDR3 coding sequence is TGCAGCGTCAAATCCGGGACAGACGTCACAGATACGCAGTATTTT. This encodes CSVKSGTDVTDTQYF.